What follows are 3 T cell receptor beta chains derived from one specimen sequenced in a study of shared clonotypes between healthy human individuals. Using immunoSEQ multiplex PCR, the repertoire was profiled, and TCRdb retains in-frame clones only, with some absent. Of fewer than 400,000 clones listed, 74% are singletons. Sequenced sample: memory CD4+ T cells sorted from blood. Subset: CD45RA-negative fraction. The receptors here all came from a young man in good health.

The chain has TRBV10-2 and TRBJ1-5; maybe TRBD1 (6 bases). This CDR3 is 15 amino acids long. Germline V gene lookup returns CDR1 WSHSY and CDR2 SAAADI. Deletions cut 3 bases from V and 4 bases from J, with 13 bases between. CDR3: CASSDGGLRNQPQHF. The CDR3 nucleotides read TGCGCCAGCAGTGATGGGGGGCTAAGGAATCAGCCCCAGCATTTT.

The chain uses TRBV6-5 and TRBJ2-7; D is uncertain. The V gene lost 2 bases and the J gene lost 2 bases, with 13 bases spanning the gap. The CDR3 is made up of 15 amino acids. Looked up from germline, CDR1 is MNHEY and CDR2 is SVGAGI. Here the CDR3 reads CASSYTIPGAYEQYF. DNA for the CDR3: TGTGCCAGCAGTTACACCATTCCTGGGGCCTACGAGCAGTACTTC.

This chain links TRBV18 with TRBJ2-5, with D possibly TRBD2 on 6 matching bases. Germline V gene sequence: CDR1 KGHSH, CDR2 LQKENI. The CDR3 is made up of 16 amino acids. V was clipped by 3 bases and J by 0 bases, with 14 bases between them. CDR3 DNA: TGTGCCAGCTCACCCCTAGCGAACCAGTACCAAGAGACCCAGTACTTC. Protein product: CASSPLANQYQETQYF. Looking up the rest from reference TRBV18 and TRBJ2-5 gives the full variable domain: NAGVMQNPRHLVRRRGQEARLRCSPMKGHSHVYWYRQLPEEGLKFMVYLQKENIIDESGMPKERFSAEFPKEGPSILRIQQVVRGDSAAYFCASSPLANQYQETQYFGPGTRLLVL.